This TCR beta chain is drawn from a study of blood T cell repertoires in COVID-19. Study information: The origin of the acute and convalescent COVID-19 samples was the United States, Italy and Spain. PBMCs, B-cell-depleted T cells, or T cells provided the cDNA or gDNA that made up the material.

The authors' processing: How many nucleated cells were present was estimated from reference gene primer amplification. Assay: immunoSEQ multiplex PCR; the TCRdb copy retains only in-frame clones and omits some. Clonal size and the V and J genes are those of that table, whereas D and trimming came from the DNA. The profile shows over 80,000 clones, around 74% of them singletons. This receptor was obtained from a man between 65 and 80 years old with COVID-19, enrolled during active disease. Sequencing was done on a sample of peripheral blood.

Here the CDR3 DNA reads TGTGCCAGCAGCACCCCGGAGCCCCGTTTTGGCTACACCTTC. Protein product: CASSTPEPRFGYTF. The chain links TRBV7-9 to TRBJ1-2; D remains unclear. The CDR3 spans 14 residues. V lost 5 bases to trimming and J lost 7 bases, with 17 bases between them. Germline assignment: CDR1 SEHNR and CDR2 FQNEAQ (reference sequence). The full variable domain, in which reference TRBV7-9 and TRBJ1-2 provide the parts outside the CDR3, is DTGVSQNPRHKITKRGQNVTFRCDPISEHNRLYWYRQTLGQGPEFLTYFQNEAQLEKSRLLSDRFSAERPKGSFSTLEIQRTEQGDSAMYLCASSTPEPRFGYTFGSGTRLTVV.